The 9 T cell receptor beta chains given below trace back to one sample, sequenced in a study of immune characterization of retroperitoneal liposarcoma. TCRdb called the PCR reads again in MiXCR, with one record for every CDR3 protein. The data hold approximately 10,000 distinct CDR3 sequences, with roughly 26% observed a single time. Sequencing input: tumor tissue. The origin of the receptors is a female donor with retroperitoneal liposarcoma.

This chain connects TRBV6-1 to TRBJ2-1; 7 bases are a match to TRBD1. From germline, CDR1 is MNHNS and CDR2 SASEGT. J was trimmed by 10 bases and V by 7 bases; bases with no gene match: 13. The CDR3 consists of 14 residues. This CDR3 is CASKEVTGDYEQFF. CDR3 in DNA: TGTGCCAGCAAAGAAGTCACAGGGGATTACGAGCAGTTCTTC.

This clonotype has more than one count but fewer than ten. This chain connects TRBV7-3 to TRBJ2-1; D gene ambiguous. Germline values: CDR1 SGHTA, CDR2 FQGTGA. Between the trimmed V and J ends, which lost 2 bases and 5 bases, there was a span of 7 bases. The CDR3 has 13 amino acids. The DNA for the CDR3 is TGTGCCAGCAGCTTATCAGGCGACAATGAGCAGTTCTTC. It translates to CASSLSGDNEQFF.

This clonotype occurred a few times. V and J are TRBV6-1 and TRBJ1-1; no firm D call. The length of the CDR3 is 11 residues. Trimming removed 0 bases at V and 11 bases at J, with 7 bases between. Germline V lookup: CDR1 MNHNS, CDR2 SASEGT. This chain's CDR3 is CASSEASLAFF. CDR3 sequence (DNA): TGTGCCAGCAGTGAAGCATCACTGGCTTTCTTT.

J is TRBJ2-4 and V is TRBV6-9; TRBD1 aligns across 7 bases. The DNA end lines up better with TRBJ2-1; the J call may be wrong. Germline V CDR1 and CDR2: MNHGY, SVAAGI. The CDR3 sequence is 14 residues long. The DNA of the CDR3 is TGTGCCAGCAGTTTCCGGGACAGAAAAAACATTCAGTTCTTC. This translates into CASSFRDRKNIQFF.

In regard to this clonotype: Compared with germline, one end of the junction differs, possibly owing to a read error. The chain has TRBV28 and TRBJ1-1; 7 nucleotides match TRBD1. CDR3 length: 17 residues. CDR1 and CDR2 (germline): MDHEN, SYDVKM. The CDR3 region is CASSRYTGDSWNTEALF. The DNA of the CDR3 is TGTGCCAGCAGTCGTTATACAGGGGATTCATGGAACACTGAAGCTTTATTT.

CDR3 region: CASSLTSMNEQFF. CDR3 sequence (DNA): TGTGCCAGCAGTTTAACTAGCATGAATGAGCAGTTCTTC. The chain employs TRBV12-3 or TRBV12-4 and TRBJ2-1; D may be TRBD2 (6 bases). This CDR3 comprises 13 residues. V lost 2 bases to trimming and J lost 7 bases, with 9 bases between them.

The chain couples TRBV6-1 to TRBJ2-1; no firm D call. The J call is uncertain, as TRBJ2-7 better fits the DNA end. The CDR3 spans 12 residues. Germline-derived CDR1 and CDR2 are MNHNS and SASEGT. The CDR3 coding sequence is TGTGCCAGCAGTGAAGCAGACTACGAGCAGTACTTC. Amino acid sequence: CASSEADYEQYF.

This clonotype was found a few times. The chain's CDR3 is CASSLQGITEAFF. The CDR3 DNA is TGTGCCAGCAGCTTACAGGGAATCACTGAAGCTTTCTTT. The chain links TRBV7-2 to TRBJ1-1, with D tentatively TRBD1 (5 bases). The V and J ends lost 2 bases and 4 bases respectively, with 8 bases between them. The CDR3 totals 13 residues. CDR1 is SGHTA, CDR2 FQGNSA, per germline.

This clonotype has only a few counts. The V call is TRBV11-1, the J call TRBJ2-7; D ambiguous. The CDR3 consists of 13 residues. Trimming stripped 8 bases from V and 0 bases from J, with 11 bases between. Germline CDR1 is SGHAT and CDR2 is FQDESV (reference sequence). DNA for the CDR3: TGTGCCAGCCGGCCGTCAAGCTCCTACGAGCAGTACTTC. It specifies CASRPSSSYEQYF.